This TCR beta chain stems from a study of OX40 agonist ivuxolimab in advanced cancers. Study details: Patients took ivuxolimab, an agonistic anti-OX40 (CD134) antibody. A male proportion of about 86% was recorded, with mean age approximately 60 years and range about 20 to 85. Study-wide results and caveats: Relative to CD4+, CD8+ T cells held more expanded clones on average.

Remarks on this clone: As yet, its antigen is unknown.

Per germline, CDR1 SGHAT and CDR2 FQNNGV. This CDR3 spans 16 amino acids. The V gene end was trimmed by 3 bases and the J gene end by 5 bases; junction bases not matched to a gene: 11. Measured with immunoSEQ multiplex PCR; TCRdb has only the in-frame clones, and not every one. The repertoire has 60,000 to 70,000 clones, around nine tenths of them found once; the top ten carry 0.27%. The rearrangement joins TRBV11-2 to TRBJ2-5; 8 nucleotides line up with TRBD2. This material consisted of CD4+ or CD8+ T cells sorted from blood, taken in a trial of the OX40 agonist ivuxolimab. This TCR was sampled from an adult with an advanced solid tumor such as melanoma, head and neck, liver or kidney cancer. For the CDR3, the DNA is TGTGCCAGCAGCTTGGGAGCGGGAGCGGATATGGAGACCCAGTACTTC. It yields the protein CASSLGAGADMETQYF.